These T cell receptor beta chains were read from a single sample in a study of human T cells and chemical hapten exposure. TCRdb reanalysed the RACE reads using MiXCR and keeps one entry per CDR3 protein. The repertoire holds 90,000 to 110,000 distinct CDR3 sequences, with less than 40% as singletons. The sample in question was whole blood, obtained in connection with sensitization to the hapten diphenylcyclopropenone (DPC). The receptors were sampled from a man aged 35 to 55 with alopecia areata. Some clones in this sample may be carry-over from other donors' samples. Both conserved end residues are trimmed from each CDR3. The order of the fields is D gene, CDR3 length, J gene, V gene, CDR3 protein. D genes are given only for firm matches.

D gene: .
CDR3 length: 12
J gene: TRBJ2-7
V gene: TRBV6-5
CDR3 protein: ASSNGGEGYEQY

D gene: .
CDR3 length: 15
J gene: TRBJ2-2
V gene: TRBV12-3/TRBV12-4
CDR3 protein: ASSSLGWESGTGELF

D gene: .
CDR3 length: 12
J gene: TRBJ1-5
V gene: TRBV24-1
CDR3 protein: ATSVPGSNQPQH

D gene: .
CDR3 length: 12
J gene: TRBJ2-1
V gene: TRBV9
CDR3 protein: ASSVSSFIDEQF

D gene: TRBD1
CDR3 length: 15
J gene: TRBJ1-2
V gene: TRBV12-3/TRBV12-4
CDR3 protein: ASSFKRQGAFGYGYT

D gene: .
CDR3 length: 14
J gene: TRBJ1-5
V gene: TRBV19
CDR3 protein: ASSIDQGHFNQPQH

D gene: .
CDR3 length: 12
J gene: TRBJ2-5
V gene: TRBV9
CDR3 protein: ASSETLLQETQY

D gene: .
CDR3 length: 10
J gene: TRBJ2-5
V gene: TRBV29-1
CDR3 protein: SVGDTQETQY

D gene: .
CDR3 length: 13
J gene: TRBJ2-2
V gene: TRBV18
CDR3 protein: ASSPRKGDTGELF

D gene: .
CDR3 length: 13
J gene: TRBJ1-1
V gene: TRBV4-3
CDR3 protein: ASSQDIGVSTEAF

D gene: TRBD1
CDR3 length: 13
J gene: TRBJ1-2
V gene: TRBV6-5
CDR3 protein: ASSYRGRVSDGYT

D gene: .
CDR3 length: 14
J gene: TRBJ2-2
V gene: TRBV15
CDR3 protein: ATSRERQSNTGELF

D gene: TRBD2
CDR3 length: 13
J gene: TRBJ2-5
V gene: TRBV20-1
CDR3 protein: SAERLAGVRETQC

D gene: .
CDR3 length: 15
J gene: TRBJ1-3
V gene: TRBV4-3
CDR3 protein: ASSQGLDRDSGNTIY

D gene: .
CDR3 length: 11
J gene: TRBJ1-2
V gene: TRBV29-1
CDR3 protein: SVGEGPPEGYT

D gene: .
CDR3 length: 12
J gene: TRBJ2-5
V gene: TRBV29-1
CDR3 protein: SVEEADNQETQY

D gene: .
CDR3 length: 12
J gene: TRBJ2-5
V gene: TRBV7-9
CDR3 protein: ASSLHHGEQTQY

D gene: .
CDR3 length: 14
J gene: TRBJ2-7
V gene: TRBV7-3
CDR3 protein: ASSPGLILSSYEQY

D gene: .
CDR3 length: 14
J gene: TRBJ2-5
V gene: TRBV3-1
CDR3 protein: ASSQPAIAHQETQY

D gene: .
CDR3 length: 13
J gene: TRBJ2-6
V gene: TRBV5-6
CDR3 protein: ASSIGLPGANVLT

D gene: .
CDR3 length: 13
J gene: TRBJ1-4
V gene: TRBV7-9
CDR3 protein: ASSLLRDVTEKLF

D gene: .
CDR3 length: 13
J gene: TRBJ2-3
V gene: TRBV6-1
CDR3 protein: ASRGGILDTDTQY

D gene: .
CDR3 length: 12
J gene: TRBJ2-3
V gene: TRBV6-6
CDR3 protein: ASSYFQGSDTQY

D gene: TRBD2
CDR3 length: 13
J gene: TRBJ2-1
V gene: TRBV29-1
CDR3 protein: SARTSGIPNNEQF

D gene: .
CDR3 length: 16
J gene: TRBJ1-6
V gene: TRBV7-2
CDR3 protein: ASTIQGGRGVYNSPLH

D gene: .
CDR3 length: 9
J gene: TRBJ2-7
V gene: TRBV28
CDR3 protein: ASSFHGRPY

D gene: TRBD2
CDR3 length: 14
J gene: TRBJ2-3
V gene: TRBV12-3/TRBV12-4
CDR3 protein: ASSSLAGGPADTQY

D gene: .
CDR3 length: 11
J gene: TRBJ2-3
V gene: TRBV29-1
CDR3 protein: SVDVFTTDTQY

D gene: .
CDR3 length: 12
J gene: TRBJ2-7
V gene: TRBV27
CDR3 protein: ASESRGNRHEQY

D gene: .
CDR3 length: 9
J gene: TRBJ1-1
V gene: TRBV6-5
CDR3 protein: ASKMETEAF

D gene: .
CDR3 length: 13
J gene: TRBJ2-3
V gene: TRBV6-6
CDR3 protein: ASRSPGPYTDTQY

D gene: TRBD2
CDR3 length: 12
J gene: TRBJ2-5
V gene: TRBV6-6
CDR3 protein: ASSYMAGVETQY

D gene: TRBD1
CDR3 length: 11
J gene: TRBJ1-1
V gene: TRBV7-9
CDR3 protein: ASSLEDRVQAF

D gene: .
CDR3 length: 11
J gene: TRBJ2-2
V gene: TRBV19
CDR3 protein: ASTLHSGGELF

D gene: TRBD1
CDR3 length: 13
J gene: TRBJ2-7
V gene: TRBV5-1
CDR3 protein: ASSRDGTGAYEQY

D gene: .
CDR3 length: 10
J gene: TRBJ2-1
V gene: TRBV6-5
CDR3 protein: ASSRESGEQF

D gene: .
CDR3 length: 12
J gene: TRBJ2-3
V gene: TRBV6-1
CDR3 protein: ASRPTGGTDTQY

D gene: TRBD2
CDR3 length: 13
J gene: TRBJ2-3
V gene: TRBV20-1
CDR3 protein: SARRGLANTDTQY

D gene: .
CDR3 length: 11
J gene: TRBJ1-1
V gene: TRBV29-1
CDR3 protein: SSSQGLDTEAF

D gene: .
CDR3 length: 12
J gene: TRBJ2-2
V gene: TRBV6-5
CDR3 protein: ASRSTENTGELF

D gene: TRBD2
CDR3 length: 13
J gene: TRBJ2-3
V gene: TRBV20-1
CDR3 protein: SAARRETGTDTQY

D gene: .
CDR3 length: 15
J gene: TRBJ2-1
V gene: TRBV6-2/TRBV6-3
CDR3 protein: ASSYPPVSHPLNEQF

D gene: .
CDR3 length: 12
J gene: TRBJ2-3
V gene: TRBV7-8
CDR3 protein: ASRSGSSTDTQY

D gene: .
CDR3 length: 14
J gene: TRBJ2-7
V gene: TRBV20-1
CDR3 protein: SASAPLAGVTYEQY

D gene: .
CDR3 length: 11
J gene: TRBJ2-1
V gene: TRBV3-1
CDR3 protein: ASSQALYNEQF

D gene: TRBD1
CDR3 length: 12
J gene: TRBJ2-3
V gene: TRBV7-6
CDR3 protein: ASSPDRVTDTQY

D gene: TRBD1
CDR3 length: 13
J gene: TRBJ2-1
V gene: TRBV20-1
CDR3 protein: SALGTGGGYNEQF

D gene: .
CDR3 length: 16
J gene: TRBJ2-3
V gene: TRBV6-2/TRBV6-3
CDR3 protein: ASSWDVSGGGGPDTQY

D gene: TRBD1
CDR3 length: 11
J gene: TRBJ2-2
V gene: TRBV24-1
CDR3 protein: ATQDRGTGELF

D gene: TRBD1
CDR3 length: 14
J gene: TRBJ1-4
V gene: TRBV28
CDR3 protein: ASSSQLGTGNEKLF

D gene: .
CDR3 length: 11
J gene: TRBJ2-4
V gene: TRBV10-3
CDR3 protein: AISGETKNIQY

D gene: .
CDR3 length: 14
J gene: TRBJ2-6
V gene: TRBV11-2
CDR3 protein: ASSLDRAAGANVLT

D gene: TRBD2
CDR3 length: 13
J gene: TRBJ2-1
V gene: TRBV20-1
CDR3 protein: SAVRLAGGFNEQF

D gene: TRBD1
CDR3 length: 12
J gene: TRBJ1-4
V gene: TRBV7-2
CDR3 protein: ASSLTGFNEKLF

D gene: .
CDR3 length: 11
J gene: TRBJ2-7
V gene: TRBV28
CDR3 protein: ASSLVSPNEQY

D gene: TRBD1
CDR3 length: 16
J gene: TRBJ2-7
V gene: TRBV4-3
CDR3 protein: ASSPSHRGFSSNYEQY

D gene: TRBD1
CDR3 length: 18
J gene: TRBJ2-7
V gene: TRBV5-1
CDR3 protein: ASSFLPTGQGALSSYEQY